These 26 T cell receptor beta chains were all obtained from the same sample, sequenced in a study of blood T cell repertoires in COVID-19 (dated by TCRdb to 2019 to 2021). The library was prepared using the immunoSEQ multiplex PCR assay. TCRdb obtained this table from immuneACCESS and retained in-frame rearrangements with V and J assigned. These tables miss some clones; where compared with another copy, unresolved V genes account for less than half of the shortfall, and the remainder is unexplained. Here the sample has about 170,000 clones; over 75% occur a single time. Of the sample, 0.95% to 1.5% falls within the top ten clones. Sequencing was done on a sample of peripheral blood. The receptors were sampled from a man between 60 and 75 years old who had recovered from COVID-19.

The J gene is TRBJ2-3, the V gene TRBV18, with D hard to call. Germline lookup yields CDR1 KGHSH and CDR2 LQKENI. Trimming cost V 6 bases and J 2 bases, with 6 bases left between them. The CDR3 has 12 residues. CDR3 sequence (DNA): TGTGCCAGCTCCCCTAACACAGATACGCAGTATTTT. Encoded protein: CASSPNTDTQYF.

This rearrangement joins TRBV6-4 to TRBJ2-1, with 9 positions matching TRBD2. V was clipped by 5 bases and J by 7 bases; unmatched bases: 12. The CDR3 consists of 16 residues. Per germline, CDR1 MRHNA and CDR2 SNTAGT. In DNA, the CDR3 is TGTGCCAGCAGTACTCAGGCTCTAGCGGGGCGTAATGAGCAGTTCTTC. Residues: CASSTQALAGRNEQFF.

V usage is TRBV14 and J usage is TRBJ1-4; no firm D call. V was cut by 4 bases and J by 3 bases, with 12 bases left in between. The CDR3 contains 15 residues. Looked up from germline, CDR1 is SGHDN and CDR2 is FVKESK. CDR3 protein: CASSRTSGSNEKLFF. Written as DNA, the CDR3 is TGTGCCAGCAGCCGAACGTCGGGGTCTAATGAAAAACTGTTTTTT.

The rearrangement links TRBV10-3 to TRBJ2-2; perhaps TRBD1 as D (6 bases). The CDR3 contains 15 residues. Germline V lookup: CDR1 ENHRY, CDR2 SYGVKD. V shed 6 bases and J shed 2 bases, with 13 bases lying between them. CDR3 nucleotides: TGTGCCATCAGCTCCAGACAGGTCAACACCGGGGAGCTGTTTTTT. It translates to CAISSRQVNTGELFF.

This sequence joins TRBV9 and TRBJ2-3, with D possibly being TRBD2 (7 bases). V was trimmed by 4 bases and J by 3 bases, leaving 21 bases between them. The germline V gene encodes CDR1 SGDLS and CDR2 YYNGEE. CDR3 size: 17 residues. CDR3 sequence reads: CASSPFRGGRGTDTQYF. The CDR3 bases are TGTGCCAGCAGCCCATTCCGCGGGGGCCGGGGGACAGATACGCAGTATTTT.

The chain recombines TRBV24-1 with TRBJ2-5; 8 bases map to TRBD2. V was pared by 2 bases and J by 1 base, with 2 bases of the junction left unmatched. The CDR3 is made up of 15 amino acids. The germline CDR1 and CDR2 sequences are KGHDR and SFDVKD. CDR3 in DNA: TGTGCCACCAGTGATTCTCTAGCGGGCCAAGAGACCCAGTACTTC. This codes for CATSDSLAGQETQYF.

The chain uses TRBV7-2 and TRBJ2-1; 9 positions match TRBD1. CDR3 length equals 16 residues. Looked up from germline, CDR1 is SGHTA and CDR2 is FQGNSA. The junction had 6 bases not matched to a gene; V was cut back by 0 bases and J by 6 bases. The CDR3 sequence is CASSLAPGQGSNEQFF. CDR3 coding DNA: TGTGCCAGCAGCTTAGCGCCGGGACAGGGAAGCAATGAGCAGTTCTTC.

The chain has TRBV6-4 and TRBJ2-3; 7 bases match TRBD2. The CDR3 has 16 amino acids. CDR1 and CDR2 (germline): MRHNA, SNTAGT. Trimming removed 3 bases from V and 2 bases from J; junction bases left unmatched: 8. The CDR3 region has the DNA TGTGCCAGCAGTGAGAGCAGCGGGGCAGTCACAGATACGCAGTATTTT. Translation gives CASSESSGAVTDTQYF.

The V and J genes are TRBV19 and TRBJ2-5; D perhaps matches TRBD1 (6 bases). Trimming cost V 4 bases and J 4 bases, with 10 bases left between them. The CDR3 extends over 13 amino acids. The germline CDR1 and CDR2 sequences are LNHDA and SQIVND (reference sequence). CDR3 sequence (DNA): TGTGCCAGTAGTACAACAGGGTTAGAGACCCAGTACTTC. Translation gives CASSTTGLETQYF.

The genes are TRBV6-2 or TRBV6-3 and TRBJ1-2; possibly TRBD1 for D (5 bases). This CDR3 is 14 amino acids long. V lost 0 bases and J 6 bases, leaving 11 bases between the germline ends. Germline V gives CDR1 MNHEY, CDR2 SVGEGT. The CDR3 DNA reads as TGTGCCAGCAGTTACTCGGGGACTTGGGATGGCTACACCTTC. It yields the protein CASSYSGTWDGYTF.

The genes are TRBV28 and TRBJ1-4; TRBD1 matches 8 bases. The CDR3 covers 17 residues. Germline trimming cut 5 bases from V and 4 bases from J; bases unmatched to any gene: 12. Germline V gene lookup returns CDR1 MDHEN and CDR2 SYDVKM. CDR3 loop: CASSPSVGQAYNEKLFF. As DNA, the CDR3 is TGTGCCAGCAGTCCCTCGGTGGGACAGGCATATAATGAAAAACTGTTTTTT.

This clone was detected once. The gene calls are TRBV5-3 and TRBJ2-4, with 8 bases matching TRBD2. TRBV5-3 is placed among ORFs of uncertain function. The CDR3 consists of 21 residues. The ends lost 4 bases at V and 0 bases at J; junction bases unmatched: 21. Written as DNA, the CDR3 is TGTGCCAGAAGCCCCCTCTTATGCCTTCCGGGGGGGCGACTAGCCAAAAACATTCAGTACTTC. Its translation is CARSPLLCLPGGRLAKNIQYF.

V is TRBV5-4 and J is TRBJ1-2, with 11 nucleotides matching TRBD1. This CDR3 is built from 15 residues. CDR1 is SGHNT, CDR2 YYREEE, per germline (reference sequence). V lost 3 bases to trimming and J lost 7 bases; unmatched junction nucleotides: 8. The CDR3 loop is CASSCGQGARCGYTF. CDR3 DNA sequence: TGTGCCAGCAGCTGCGGACAGGGGGCAAGGTGTGGCTACACCTTC. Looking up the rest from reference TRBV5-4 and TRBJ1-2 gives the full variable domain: ETGVTQSPTHLIKTRGQQVTLRCSSQSGHNTVSWYQQALGQGPQFIFQYYREEENGRGNFPPRFSGLQFPNYSSELNVNALELDDSALYLCASSCGQGARCGYTFGSGTRLTVV.

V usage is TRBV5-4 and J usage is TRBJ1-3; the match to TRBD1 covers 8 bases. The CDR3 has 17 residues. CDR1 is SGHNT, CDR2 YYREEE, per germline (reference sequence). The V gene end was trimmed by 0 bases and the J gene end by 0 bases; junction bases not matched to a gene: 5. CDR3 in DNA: TGTGCCAGCAGCTTGGGGAGACAGGGGAACTCTGGAAACACCATATATTTT. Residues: CASSLGRQGNSGNTIYF.

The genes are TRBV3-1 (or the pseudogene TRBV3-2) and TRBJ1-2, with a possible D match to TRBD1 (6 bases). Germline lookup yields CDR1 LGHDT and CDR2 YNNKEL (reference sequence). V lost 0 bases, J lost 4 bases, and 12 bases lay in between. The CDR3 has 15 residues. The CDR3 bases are TGTGCCAGCAGCCAAGACCAGGGACACTTCTATGGCTACACCTTC. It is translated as CASSQDQGHFYGYTF.

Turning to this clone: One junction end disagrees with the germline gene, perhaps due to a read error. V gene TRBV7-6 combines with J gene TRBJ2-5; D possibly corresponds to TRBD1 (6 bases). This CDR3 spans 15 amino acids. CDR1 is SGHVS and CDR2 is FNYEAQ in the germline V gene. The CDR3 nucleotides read TGTGCCAGCAGCTTCAGCTCCACGGGACAAGGGACCCAGTACTTC. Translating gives CASSFSSTGQGTQYF. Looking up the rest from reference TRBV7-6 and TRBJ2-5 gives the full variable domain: GAGVSQSPRYKVTKRGQDVALRCDPISGHVSLYWYRQALGQGPEFLTYFNYEAQQDKSGLPNDRFSAERPEGSISTLTIQRTEQRDSAMYRCASSFSSTGQGTQYFGPGTRLLVL.

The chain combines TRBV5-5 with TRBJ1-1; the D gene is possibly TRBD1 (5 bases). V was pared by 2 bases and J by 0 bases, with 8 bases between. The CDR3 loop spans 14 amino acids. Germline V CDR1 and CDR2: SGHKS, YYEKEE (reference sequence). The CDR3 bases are TGTGCCAGCAGCTTTGGCAGGGTGAACACTGAAGCTTTCTTT. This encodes CASSFGRVNTEAFF.

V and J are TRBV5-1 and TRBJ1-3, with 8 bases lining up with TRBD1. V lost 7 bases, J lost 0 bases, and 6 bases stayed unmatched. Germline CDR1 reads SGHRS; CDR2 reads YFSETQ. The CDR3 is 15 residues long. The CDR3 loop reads CASGPGQGSGNTIYF. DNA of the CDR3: TGCGCCAGCGGGCCCGGACAGGGCTCTGGAAACACCATATATTTT.

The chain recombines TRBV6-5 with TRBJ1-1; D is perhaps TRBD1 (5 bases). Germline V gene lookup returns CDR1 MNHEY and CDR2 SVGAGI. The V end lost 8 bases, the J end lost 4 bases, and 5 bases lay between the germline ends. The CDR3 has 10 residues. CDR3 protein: CASGATEAFF. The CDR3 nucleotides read TGTGCCAGCGGGGCCACTGAAGCTTTCTTT.

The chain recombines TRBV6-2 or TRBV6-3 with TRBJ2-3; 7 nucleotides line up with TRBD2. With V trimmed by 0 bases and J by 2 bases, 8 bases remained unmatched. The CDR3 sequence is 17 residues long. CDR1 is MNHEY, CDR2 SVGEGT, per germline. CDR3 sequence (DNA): TGTGCCAGCAGTTACTCGAGGGACTATACTTTCACAGATACGCAGTATTTT. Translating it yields CASSYSRDYTFTDTQYF.

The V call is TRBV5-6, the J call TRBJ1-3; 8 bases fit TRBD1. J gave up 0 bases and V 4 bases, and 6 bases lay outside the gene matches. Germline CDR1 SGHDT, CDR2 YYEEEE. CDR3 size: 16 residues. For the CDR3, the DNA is TGTGCCAGCAGCCGGACAGGGCTCTTCTCTGGAAACACCATATATTTT. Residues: CASSRTGLFSGNTIYF. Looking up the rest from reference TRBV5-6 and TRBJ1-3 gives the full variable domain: DAGVTQSPTHLIKTRGQQVTLRCSPKSGHDTVSWYQQALGQGPQFIFQYYEEEERQRGNFPDRFSGHQFPNYSSELNVNALLLGDSALYLCASSRTGLFSGNTIYFGEGSWLTVV.

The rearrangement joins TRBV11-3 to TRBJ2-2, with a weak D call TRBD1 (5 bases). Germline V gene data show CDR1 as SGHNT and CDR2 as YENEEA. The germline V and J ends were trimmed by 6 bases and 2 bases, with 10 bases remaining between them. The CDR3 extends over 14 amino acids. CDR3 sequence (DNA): TGTGCCAGCAGTCGACAGACTAACACCGGGGAGCTGTTTTTT. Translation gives CASSRQTNTGELFF.

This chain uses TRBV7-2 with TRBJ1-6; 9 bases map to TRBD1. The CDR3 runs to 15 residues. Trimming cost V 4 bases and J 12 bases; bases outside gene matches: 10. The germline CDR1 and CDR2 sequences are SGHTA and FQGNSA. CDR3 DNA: TGTGCCAGCAGCTCATCTTCCGGGACAGGGAGACCCCTCCACTTT. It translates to CASSSSSGTGRPLHF.

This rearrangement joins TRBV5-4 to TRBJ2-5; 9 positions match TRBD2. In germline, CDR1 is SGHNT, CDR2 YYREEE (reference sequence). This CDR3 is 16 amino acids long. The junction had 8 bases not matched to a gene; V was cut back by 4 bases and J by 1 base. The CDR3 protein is CASSPKIAGVQETQYF. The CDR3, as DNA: TGTGCCAGCAGCCCCAAGATAGCGGGGGTCCAAGAGACCCAGTACTTC.

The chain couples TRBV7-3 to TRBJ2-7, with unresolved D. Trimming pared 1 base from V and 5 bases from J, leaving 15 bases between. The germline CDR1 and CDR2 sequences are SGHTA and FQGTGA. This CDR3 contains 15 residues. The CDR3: CASSLNGGGVNEQYF. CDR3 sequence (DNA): TGTGCCAGCAGCTTAAACGGTGGCGGCGTTAACGAGCAGTACTTC.

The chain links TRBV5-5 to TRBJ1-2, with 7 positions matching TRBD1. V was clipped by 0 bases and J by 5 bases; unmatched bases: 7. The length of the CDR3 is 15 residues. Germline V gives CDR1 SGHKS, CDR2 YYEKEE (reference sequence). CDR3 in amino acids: CASSLAQGVLYGYTF. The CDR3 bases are TGTGCCAGCAGCTTGGCCCAGGGGGTATTATATGGCTACACCTTC.